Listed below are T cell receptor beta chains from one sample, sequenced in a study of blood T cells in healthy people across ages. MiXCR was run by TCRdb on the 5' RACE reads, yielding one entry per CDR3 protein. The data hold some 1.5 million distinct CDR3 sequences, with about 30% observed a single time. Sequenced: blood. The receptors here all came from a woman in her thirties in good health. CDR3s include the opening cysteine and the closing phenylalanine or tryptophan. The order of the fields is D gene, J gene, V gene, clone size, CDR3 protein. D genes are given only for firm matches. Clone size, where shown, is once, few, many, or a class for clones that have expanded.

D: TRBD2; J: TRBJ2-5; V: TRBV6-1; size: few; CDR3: CASSETSGIQETQYF
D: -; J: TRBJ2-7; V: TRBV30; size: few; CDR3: CAWSSGVEQYF
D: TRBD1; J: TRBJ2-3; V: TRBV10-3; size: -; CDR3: CAIRAIDRGYGTDTQYF
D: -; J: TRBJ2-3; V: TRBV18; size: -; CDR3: CASSPLGDTFTGTQYF
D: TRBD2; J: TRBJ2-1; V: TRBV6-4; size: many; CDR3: CASSARSSGGHNEQFF
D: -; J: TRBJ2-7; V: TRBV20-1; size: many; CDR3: CSAEGTPFNYEQYF
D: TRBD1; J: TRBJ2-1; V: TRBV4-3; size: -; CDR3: CASSQEGQAPGEQFF
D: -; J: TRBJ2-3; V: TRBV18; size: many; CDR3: CASSDGGDTQYF
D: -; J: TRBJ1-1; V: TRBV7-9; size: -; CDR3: CASSFLTGLEAFF
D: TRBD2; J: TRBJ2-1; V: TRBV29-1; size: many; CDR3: CSVAGGGNEQFF
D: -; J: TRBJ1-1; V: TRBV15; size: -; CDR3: CATSSSVNSNTEAFF
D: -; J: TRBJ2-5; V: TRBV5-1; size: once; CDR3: CASSWAPGVQETQYF
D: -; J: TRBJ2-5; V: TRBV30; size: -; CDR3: CAWSGKETQYF
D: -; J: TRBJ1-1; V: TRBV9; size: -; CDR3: CASSVDGLVNTEAFF
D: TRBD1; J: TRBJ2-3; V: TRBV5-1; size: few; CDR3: CASSSGTGKIRDTQYF
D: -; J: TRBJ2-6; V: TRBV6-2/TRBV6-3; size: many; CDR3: CASEPPASGANVLTF
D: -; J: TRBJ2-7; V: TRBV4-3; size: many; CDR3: CASSRGFGYEQYF
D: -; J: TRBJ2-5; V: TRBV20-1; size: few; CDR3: CSAPVSGGETQYF
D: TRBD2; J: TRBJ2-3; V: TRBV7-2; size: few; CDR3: CASSHRLAGGNADTQYF
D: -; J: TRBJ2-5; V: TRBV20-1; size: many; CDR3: CSAFSETQYF
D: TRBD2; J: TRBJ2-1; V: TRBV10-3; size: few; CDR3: CAIKEGGTSGTFYNEQFF
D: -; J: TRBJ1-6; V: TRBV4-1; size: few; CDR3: CASSLGLQVSPLHF